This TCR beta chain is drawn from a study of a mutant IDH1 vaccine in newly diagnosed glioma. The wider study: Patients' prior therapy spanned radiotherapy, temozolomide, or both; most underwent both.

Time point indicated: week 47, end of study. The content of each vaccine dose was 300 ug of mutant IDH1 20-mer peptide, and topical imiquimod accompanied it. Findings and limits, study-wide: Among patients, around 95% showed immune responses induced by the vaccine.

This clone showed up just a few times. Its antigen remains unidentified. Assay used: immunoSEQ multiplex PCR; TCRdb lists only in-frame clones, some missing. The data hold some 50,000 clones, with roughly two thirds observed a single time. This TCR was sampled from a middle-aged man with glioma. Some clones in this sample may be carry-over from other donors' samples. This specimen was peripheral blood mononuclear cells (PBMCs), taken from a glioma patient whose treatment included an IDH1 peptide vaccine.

The CDR3 spells CASLNTGELFF. The DNA for the CDR3 is TGCGCCAGCTTGAACACCGGGGAGCTGTTTTTT. The genes are TRBV5-1 and TRBJ2-2; D unresolved. V lost 7 bases and J 1 base, leaving 2 bases between the germline ends. The CDR3 sequence is 11 residues long. Germline CDR1 reads SGHRS; CDR2 reads YFSETQ.